The 23 T cell receptor beta chains in this list originate from one sample, sequenced in a study of control samples from healthy donors and cancer patients. Here immunoSEQ multiplex PCR was the method, and the copy in TCRdb shows in-frame clones only, minus some. The profile shows fewer than 65,000 clones, roughly 80% of them singletons. Sequenced: blood. The origin of the receptors is a man in his 70s in good health.

The rearrangement joins TRBV6-5 to TRBJ2-4; the D is unclear. The V end was cut by 6 bases, the J end by 9 bases, with 12 bases between. The germline CDR1 and CDR2 sequences are MNHEY and SVGAGI. This CDR3 contains 12 residues. CDR3 nucleotides: TGTGCCAGCAGCTCGGAAGGTGGCATTCAGTACTTC. It yields the protein CASSSEGGIQYF.

The V gene is TRBV19, the J gene TRBJ2-1; D not certain. The V gene lost 3 bases and the J gene lost 8 bases, with 8 bases spanning the gap. CDR1 and CDR2 from the germline V gene are LNHDA and SQIVND (reference sequence). The CDR3 totals 12 residues. Here the CDR3 DNA reads TGTGCCAGTAGTATCAGGATGGATGAGCAGTTCTTC. It codes for CASSIRMDEQFF.

The CDR3, as DNA: TGTGCCAGCAGCTCAAATCCTTTATCGGGACAGGGTCGAAACGAGCAGTACTTC. Encoded protein: CASSSNPLSGQGRNEQYF. The V and J genes are TRBV5-5 and TRBJ2-7, with 9 positions matching TRBD1. The length of the CDR3 is 18 residues. CDR1 and CDR2 (germline): SGHKS, YYEKEE (reference sequence). J gave up 5 bases and V 3 bases, and 18 bases lay outside the gene matches.

Written as DNA, the CDR3 is TGTGCCAGTAGTCCGGGAGATACGCAGTATTTT. Amino acids: CASSPGDTQYF. This chain joins TRBV19 and TRBJ2-3; D is ambiguous. Germline V gene lookup returns CDR1 LNHDA and CDR2 SQIVND (reference sequence). This CDR3 comprises 11 residues. The V gene lost 5 bases and the J gene lost 5 bases, with 5 bases spanning the gap.

The chain carries TRBV7-2 and TRBJ1-3; TRBD1 aligns across 7 bases. The germline V gene encodes CDR1 SGHTA and CDR2 FQGNSA. The CDR3 covers 13 residues. The J segment lost 5 bases and the V segment lost 3 bases, leaving 1 base of the junction unmatched. Written as DNA, the CDR3 is TGTGCCAGCAGCTTGACAGGGCGAAACACCATATATTTT. It yields the protein CASSLTGRNTIYF.

The V call is TRBV5-1, the J call TRBJ2-1; 9 positions match TRBD1. Trimming at V came to 1 base and at J to 1 base, leaving 6 bases not matched to a gene. CDR3 length equals 17 residues. Germline CDR1 reads SGHRS; CDR2 reads YFSETQ. CDR3 sequence reads: CASSLWGQGFSYNEQFF. The CDR3 coding sequence is TGCGCCAGCAGCTTGTGGGGACAGGGCTTTTCCTACAATGAGCAGTTCTTC.

This chain joins TRBV9 and TRBJ2-7; weak D call: TRBD2 (6 bases). Trimming removed 0 bases from V and 2 bases from J, with 9 bases in between. The germline gives CDR1 SGDLS, CDR2 YYNGEE. The CDR3 has 14 amino acids. CDR3: CASSVGGGTYEQYF. CDR3 in DNA: TGTGCCAGCAGCGTAGGAGGAGGGACCTACGAGCAGTACTTC.

The rearrangement joins TRBV6-1 to TRBJ2-2, with D perhaps TRBD1 (7 bases). Germline V gene data show CDR1 as MNHNS and CDR2 as SASEGT. The V end lost 6 bases, the J end lost 6 bases, and 11 bases lay between the germline ends. CDR3 length: 13 amino acids. The CDR3 protein is CASRRDSPGELFF. Here the CDR3 DNA reads TGTGCCAGCAGGCGGGACAGTCCCGGGGAGCTGTTTTTT.

This chain uses TRBV5-1 with TRBJ2-3; tentatively, D is TRBD2 (7 bases). Germline assignment: CDR1 SGHRS and CDR2 YFSETQ. The CDR3 is made up of 16 amino acids. V gave up 0 bases and J gave up 3 bases, with 14 bases separating them. The CDR3 loop reads CASSLENGGRTDTQYF. The CDR3 DNA reads as TGCGCCAGCAGCTTGGAGAACGGGGGGCGAACAGATACGCAGTATTTT.

This chain joins TRBV6-6 and TRBJ2-3; D possibly corresponds to TRBD1 (6 bases). Germline V gives CDR1 MNHNY, CDR2 SVGAGI (reference sequence). The CDR3 is made up of 15 amino acids. The germline V and J ends were trimmed by 5 bases and 2 bases, with 14 bases remaining between them. The CDR3 DNA sequence: TGTGCCAGCAGTCACCCACAGGGTGCCACAGATACGCAGTATTTT. It specifies CASSHPQGATDTQYF.

The rearrangement links TRBV5-6 to TRBJ2-3, with 7 bases lining up with TRBD2. V gave up 0 bases and J gave up 3 bases; unmatched junction bases: 10. This CDR3 has 17 amino acids. The V gene's germline CDR1 is SGHDT and CDR2 YYEEEE. The CDR3 sequence is CASSLAGRGRKTDTQYF. In nucleotides, the CDR3 is TGTGCCAGCAGCTTGGCCGGACGCGGGAGAAAGACAGATACGCAGTATTTT.

The chain recombines TRBV6-4 with TRBJ2-5, with D hard to call. Germline CDR1 MRHNA, CDR2 SNTAGT. V lost 9 bases to trimming and J lost 1 base, with 12 bases between them. This CDR3 is 13 amino acids long. The DNA for the CDR3 is TGTGCCAGTTCACGGGCATTCCAAGAGACCCAGTACTTC. Protein product: CASSRAFQETQYF.

The chain joins TRBV7-6 to TRBJ2-2; tentative D call: TRBD2 (5 bases). V was cut by 2 bases and J by 4 bases, with 11 bases left in between. Per the germline V gene, CDR1 is SGHVS and CDR2 is FNYEAQ. This CDR3 has 15 amino acids. This CDR3 is CASSLNLEGTGELFF. CDR3 coding DNA: TGTGCCAGCAGCTTAAATCTCGAGGGCACCGGGGAGCTGTTTTTT.

The rearrangement uses TRBV6-5 and TRBJ1-4; 11 bases align to TRBD1. This CDR3 contains 14 residues. V shed 5 bases and J 6 bases; nucleotides not matched to a gene: 2. CDR1 and CDR2 from the germline V gene are MNHEY and SVGAGI. CDR3 protein: CASSQGQGDEKLFF. For the CDR3, the DNA is TGTGCCAGCAGTCAGGGACAGGGGGATGAAAAACTGTTTTTT.

This chain links TRBV5-1 with TRBJ1-2; D gene ambiguous. Per the germline V gene, CDR1 is SGHRS and CDR2 is YFSETQ. The CDR3 consists of 15 residues. With 0 bases removed from V and 5 bases from J, the gap between germline ends came to 14 bases. The chain's CDR3 is CASSLDPLSRYGYTF. Written as DNA, the CDR3 is TGCGCCAGCAGCTTGGATCCCCTCTCGAGATATGGCTACACCTTC.

The J gene is TRBJ2-3, the V gene TRBV5-1, with a weak D call TRBD2 (5 bases). The V and J ends lost 1 base and 7 bases respectively, with 10 bases between them. Germline V lookup: CDR1 SGHRS, CDR2 YFSETQ. This CDR3 contains 13 residues. The CDR3 nucleotides read TGCGCCAGCAGCTTGATGCTAGCCCATACGCAGTATTTT. This gives the protein CASSLMLAHTQYF.

The J gene is TRBJ1-4, the V gene TRBV2; no firm D call. V lost 1 base and J 8 bases, leaving 8 bases between the germline ends. The length of the CDR3 is 13 residues. Germline lookup yields CDR1 SNHLY and CDR2 FYNNEI. In DNA form, the CDR3 reads TGTGCCAGCAGTGAAGGGGCACGAGAAAAACTGTTTTTT. Translating gives CASSEGAREKLFF. The full variable domain, in which reference TRBV2 and TRBJ1-4 provide the parts outside the CDR3, is EPEVTQTPSHQVTQMGQEVILRCVPISNHLYFYWYRQILGQKVEFLVSFYNNEISEKSEIFDDQFSVERPDGSNFTLKIRSTKLEDSAMYFCASSEGAREKLFFGSGTQLSVL.

The V gene is TRBV12-5, the J gene TRBJ2-5; TRBD1 matches at 10 bases. Germline CDR1 and CDR2: LGHNT and FRNRAP. CDR3 length equals 18 residues. Trimming took 2 bases from V and 5 from J; bases not matched to a gene: 14. This CDR3 is CASGLLRDGTGAWETQYF. DNA for the CDR3: TGTGCTAGTGGTTTGCTCCGCGACGGGACAGGGGCTTGGGAGACCCAGTACTTC.

The chain uses TRBV4-2 and TRBJ1-4, with D possibly TRBD1 on 5 matching bases. Germline loops: CDR1 LGHNA, CDR2 YNFKEQ. This CDR3 is 17 amino acids long. V shed 2 bases and J shed 6 bases, with 19 bases lying between them. CDR3 protein: CASSQLNYRGEDEKLFF. Written as DNA, the CDR3 is TGTGCCAGCAGCCAACTCAACTACCGAGGGGAGGATGAAAAACTGTTTTTT.

This clone was counted once. The gene calls are TRBV29-1 and TRBJ2-3, with TRBD1 matching over 12 bases. There are 14 residues in the CDR3. In germline, CDR1 is SQVTM, CDR2 ANQGSEA. J lost 4 bases, V lost 7 bases, and 6 bases had no gene match. The CDR3 bases are TGCAGCGGTCGGGACAGGGGGCTCGCAGATACGCAGTATTTT. Translation gives CSGRDRGLADTQYF.

The chain recombines TRBV4-2 with TRBJ1-3; 9 positions agree with TRBD1. The germline CDR1 and CDR2 sequences are LGHNA and YNFKEQ. Trimming removed 5 bases from V and 4 bases from J; junction bases left unmatched: 6. This CDR3 is 15 amino acids long. The CDR3 nucleotides read TGTGCCAGCAGCTTCCCCGGGACAGGGGGAAACACCATATATTTT. Its protein product is CASSFPGTGGNTIYF.

As to this clone: This sample also contains other DNA sequences that code for the same CDR3. In DNA, the CDR3 is TGTGCCAGCTCTCCCGACAGGGGGAACACTGAAGCTTTCTTT. Its translation: CASSPDRGNTEAFF. The chain recombines TRBV18 with TRBJ1-1, with 8 bases matching TRBD1. Germline CDR1 and CDR2: KGHSH and LQKENI. V was clipped by 6 bases and J by 1 base; unmatched bases: 4. CDR3 length: 14 residues.

The genes are TRBV24-1 and TRBJ2-1, with TRBD1 as a possible D gene (5 bases). CDR3 length: 14 amino acids. With 3 bases removed from V and 5 bases from J, the gap between germline ends came to 10 bases. The germline V gene has CDR1 KGHDR and CDR2 SFDVKD. In nucleotides, the CDR3 is TGTGCCACCAGTGATAGTTGGGGCCACAATGAGCAGTTCTTC. Its protein is CATSDSWGHNEQFF.